The rows below give T cell receptor beta chains drawn from one sample of a study of T cells after yellow fever vaccination. TCRdb reprocessed the 5' RACE reads with MiXCR, giving one entry per CDR3 protein. The sample has some 260,000 distinct CDR3 sequences, about 5.2% seen once. The sequencing here drew on CD4+ T cells sorted from PBMCs, taken on the day of the yellow fever booster vaccination. These receptors were obtained from a young man who received the YFV17D yellow fever vaccine. Both conserved end residues are part of each CDR3. A D gene is named only where the DNA matches it firmly. Clone size is given for some rows only: seen once, a few or many times, or a class if the clone is expanded.

size,D,J,V,DNA,CDR3
many,NA,TRBJ2-2,TRBV3-1,TGTGCCAGCAGCCAAGGTCACGGTTACGGGGAGCTGTTTTTT,CASSQGHGYGELFF
few,NA,TRBJ1-1,TRBV6-5,TGTGCCAGCAGTTCCCGGGCCGCCACTGAAGCTTTCTTT,CASSSRAATEAFF
NA,NA,TRBJ1-1,TRBV5-1,TGCGCCAGCAGCCTGGAAGGGCAAATAAACACTGAAGCTTTCTTT,CASSLEGQINTEAFF
few,NA,TRBJ2-1,TRBV6-2/TRBV6-3,TGTGCCAGCCAAAGGGGGAGCAATGAGCAGTTCTTC,CASQRGSNEQFF
NA,TRBD2,TRBJ2-5,TRBV7-9,TGTGCCAGCCAATATCGGGGGGGTACACAAGAGACCCAGTACTTC,CASQYRGGTQETQYF
many,NA,TRBJ2-3,TRBV5-1,TGCGCCAGCAGTCGTAGCACAGATACGCAGTATTTT,CASSRSTDTQYF
NA,NA,TRBJ2-3,TRBV6-2/TRBV6-3,TGTGCCAGCAGTGATTATACGCAGTATTTT,CASSDYTQYF
few,NA,TRBJ2-5,TRBV7-2,TGTGCCAGCAGCTCCACTAACACAGAGACCCAGTACTTC,CASSSTNTETQYF
few,TRBD1,TRBJ1-4,TRBV6-5,TGTGCCAGCAGTCATGGACAGGCGGGGAAGGAAAAACTGTTTTTT,CASSHGQAGKEKLFF
few,TRBD1,TRBJ1-2,TRBV12-3/TRBV12-4,TGTGCCAGCAGGGACAGGGGCCCTGGCTACACCTTC,CASRDRGPGYTF
NA,NA,TRBJ2-7,TRBV6-5,TGTGCCAGCAGATCACCGGGACACATCTACGAGCAGTACTTC,CASRSPGHIYEQYF
NA,NA,TRBJ2-3,TRBV5-4,TGTGCCAGCAGCTCTACGGACTCCACAGATACGCAGTATTTT,CASSSTDSTDTQYF
NA,NA,TRBJ2-6,TRBV4-2,TGTGCCAGCAGCCAAGCCGGGGGTGGGGCTGGGGCCAACGTCCTGACTTTC,CASSQAGGGAGANVLTF
few,TRBD1,TRBJ2-3,TRBV11-1,TGTGCCAGCAGCTTAGAGGGACAGGGGAATACGCAGTATTTT,CASSLEGQGNTQYF
NA,NA,TRBJ2-6,TRBV5-1,TGCGCCAGCAGCTTGGGGACTGCCTCTGGGGGCAACGTCCTGACTTTC,CASSLGTASGGNVLTF
few,TRBD1,TRBJ1-2,TRBV5-4,TGTGCCAGCACCATTGGACAGGGACTTGATAGTAGCTATGGCTACACCTTC,CASTIGQGLDSSYGYTF
many,NA,TRBJ2-3,TRBV6-5,TGTGCCAGCAGTTGGGACAACACAGATACGCAGTATTTT,CASSWDNTDTQYF
NA,TRBD2,TRBJ2-1,TRBV11-1,TGTGCCAGCAGCTCCGGGCCCGCTAGCGGTTACAATGAGCAGTTCTTC,CASSSGPASGYNEQFF
many,TRBD1,TRBJ2-1,TRBV11-3,TGTGCCAGCAGCTTAGGATGGGACAGGGGGTTCCATGAGCAGTTCTTC,CASSLGWDRGFHEQFF
NA,TRBD1,TRBJ2-5,TRBV4-3,TGCGCCAGCAGCCAAATCGGACAGGGCAGAGAGACCCAGTACTTC,CASSQIGQGRETQYF
NA,NA,TRBJ1-1,TRBV11-2,TGTGCCAGCAGCTTTTCGCAGGGCCCCACTGAAGCTTTCTTT,CASSFSQGPTEAFF
many,NA,TRBJ2-7,TRBV7-2,TGTGCCAGCAGCTTTCTAGCAGGTCCCTACGAGCAGTACTTC,CASSFLAGPYEQYF
NA,NA,TRBJ1-6,TRBV6-6,TGTGCCAGCAGTTACAGGGATGGGGGCGCGTTTAACTCACCCCTCCACTTT,CASSYRDGGAFNSPLHF
NA,TRBD2,TRBJ2-2,TRBV4-3,TGCGCCAGCAGCCCCGGACTAGTCGCCGGGGAGCTGTTTTTT,CASSPGLVAGELFF
NA,NA,TRBJ2-3,TRBV7-9,TGTGCCAGCAGCCCGCAACCTACTACGCAGTATTTT,CASSPQPTTQYF
few,NA,TRBJ1-2,TRBV7-9,TGTGCCAGCAGTTTCAGCGGCTACGGTGGCTACACCTTC,CASSFSGYGGYTF
many,NA,TRBJ2-1,TRBV7-2,TGTGCCAGCAGCTTAGGTCCCGGGGGCCCCTACAATGAGCAGTTCTTC,CASSLGPGGPYNEQFF
NA,NA,TRBJ2-2,TRBV4-2,TGTGCCAGCAGCCAAGATATTCCATCAGGGCCCGGGGAGCTGTTTTTT,CASSQDIPSGPGELFF
NA,NA,TRBJ1-1,TRBV18,TGTGCCAGCTCGGCCGTGGGGCAGGGGAGGACTGAAGCTTTCTTT,CASSAVGQGRTEAFF
NA,TRBD1,TRBJ1-1,TRBV7-2,TGTGCCAGCAGCTTCACAGGGGTCACTGAAGCTTTCTTT,CASSFTGVTEAFF
many,NA,TRBJ2-5,TRBV2,TGTGCCAGCAGTGATGTAGGCCGAGAGACCCAGTACTTC,CASSDVGRETQYF
many,NA,TRBJ2-7,TRBV6-5,TGTGCCAGCAGCCCACATTCGGACGGGGAGCAGTACTTC,CASSPHSDGEQYF
many,NA,TRBJ1-6,TRBV6-6,TGTGCCAGCAGTTACGTGGGAGGACCCCTCCACTTT,CASSYVGGPLHF
many,TRBD2,TRBJ2-3,TRBV7-3,TGTGCCAGCAGCCTCGGGGGGGCCGGGGAAGATACGCAGTATTTT,CASSLGGAGEDTQYF
few,TRBD1,TRBJ1-4,TRBV30,TGTGCCTGGAGTGCGGACAGGGACGGTGAAAAACTGTTTTTT,CAWSADRDGEKLFF
many,NA,TRBJ2-5,TRBV4-2,TGTGCCAGCAGCCAAGAATCGCAGGGTCAAGAGACCCAGTACTTC,CASSQESQGQETQYF
NA,NA,TRBJ2-5,TRBV7-9,TGTGCCAGCAGCTTATTTGAGCTAGCCGGCCAAGAGACCCAGTACTTC,CASSLFELAGQETQYF
NA,TRBD1,TRBJ1-1,TRBV20-1,TGCAGTGCTAGTGTAGACAGGGCGGGAACTGAAGCTTTCTTT,CSASVDRAGTEAFF
many,NA,TRBJ2-3,TRBV6-2/TRBV6-3,TGTGCCAGCACGAGCTACACAGATACGCAGTATTTT,CASTSYTDTQYF
many,NA,TRBJ2-7,TRBV7-9,TGTGCCAGCAGCTCCAGATTAAATAGCTACGAGCAGTACTTC,CASSSRLNSYEQYF
few,NA,TRBJ2-5,TRBV23-1,TGCGCCAGCAGTCAATCGGTCGGCAGAAGGGAGACCCAGTACTTC,CASSQSVGRRETQYF
few,TRBD1,TRBJ1-2,TRBV4-1,TGCGCCAGCAGCCTACCGGGACAGGGCATGGGGTACACCTTC,CASSLPGQGMGYTF
few,TRBD1,TRBJ2-1,TRBV2,TGTGCCAGCAGTGAACAGGGGGTGTCCAATGAGCAGTTCTTC,CASSEQGVSNEQFF
few,NA,TRBJ2-1,TRBV27,TGTGCCAGCAGTTCGGTGACAGCCTCCAATGAGCAGTTCTTC,CASSSVTASNEQFF
few,NA,TRBJ1-2,TRBV7-9,TGTGCCAGCAGCTCCCCAAGGGGGGGCGGCTATGGCTACACCTTC,CASSSPRGGGYGYTF
many,TRBD1,TRBJ1-1,TRBV5-4,TGTGCCAGCAGGGGGAAGGGGGCGCAATCAACTGAAGCTTTCTTT,CASRGKGAQSTEAFF
NA,NA,TRBJ2-1,TRBV6-5,TGTGCCAGCAGTCGGGCCCGAGAGCAGTTCTTC,CASSRAREQFF
NA,NA,TRBJ2-3,TRBV6-5,TGTGCCAGCAGCAGAGGACAGTTAGGCACAGATACGCAGTATTTT,CASSRGQLGTDTQYF
NA,NA,TRBJ1-3,TRBV11-2,TGTGCCAGCAGCTTAGATGATGGGCGGCTACACTCTGGAAACACCATATATTTT,CASSLDDGRLHSGNTIYF
few,NA,TRBJ2-2,TRBV6-1,TGTGCCAGCAGTGACAGCACCGGGGAGCTGTTTTTT,CASSDSTGELFF
many,NA,TRBJ2-5,TRBV5-1,TGCGCCAGCAGCTTGCGGGGGGCCCTTGAGACCCAGTACTTC,CASSLRGALETQYF
NA,NA,TRBJ1-2,TRBV6-6,TGTGCTATAGAGGGGGACCGGAACTATGGCTACACCTTC,CAIEGDRNYGYTF
NA,NA,TRBJ1-4,TRBV18,TGTGCCAGCACCCACAGGGAGGAGGAAAAACTGTTTTTT,CASTHREEEKLFF
NA,NA,TRBJ1-1,TRBV4-1,TGCGCCAGCAGCCAAGATGGGCACCTAAAGAACACTGAAGCTTTCTTT,CASSQDGHLKNTEAFF
many,NA,TRBJ1-5,TRBV7-2,TGTGCCAGCAGCCGGCAAAGGGTTCAGCCCCAGCATTTT,CASSRQRVQPQHF
many,NA,TRBJ2-7,TRBV7-9,TGTGCCAGCAGCTTAGCGAAGGCGGGCGCCTACGAGCAGTACTTC,CASSLAKAGAYEQYF
many,NA,TRBJ2-7,TRBV29-1,TGCAGCGTTGAAACGGGGATTCATAACGAGCAGTACTTC,CSVETGIHNEQYF
few,TRBD1,TRBJ1-6,TRBV18,TGTGCCAGCTCACCGACAGGGAGCCCAAATTCACCCCTCCACTTT,CASSPTGSPNSPLHF
NA,NA,TRBJ2-5,TRBV7-2,TGTGCCAGCAGCTTACAGGGGTTAAAAGAGACCCAGTACTTC,CASSLQGLKETQYF